The clone carrying this TCR beta chain was seen a few times. The antigen is unknown. Reverse transcribing all isolated RNA meant expressed TCRB transcripts were sequenced. Measured with immunoSEQ multiplex PCR; TCRdb has only the in-frame clones, and not every one. The sample holds roughly 310,000 clones, approximately 11% seen once. This sample was taken from a study of beta chain features in type 1 diabetes. The germline V gene has CDR1 SQVTM and CDR2 ANQGSEA. The CDR3 is 13 residues long. Once sorted, every population was more than 95% pure. Findings and limits, study-wide: In patients and controls equally, PCR might favor templates that are shorter.

Sequencing was done on a sample of naive CD4+ T cells from blood. The rearrangement links TRBV29-1 to TRBJ2-5, with 8 bases aligning to TRBD1. TRBJ2-7 matches the DNA end more closely, so the J call is doubtful. This TCR derives from a woman aged 25 to 39 in good health. CDR3 DNA: TGCAGCGTTGGACAGGGGTCAGCCTACGAGCAGTACTTC. It specifies CSVGQGSAYEQYF.